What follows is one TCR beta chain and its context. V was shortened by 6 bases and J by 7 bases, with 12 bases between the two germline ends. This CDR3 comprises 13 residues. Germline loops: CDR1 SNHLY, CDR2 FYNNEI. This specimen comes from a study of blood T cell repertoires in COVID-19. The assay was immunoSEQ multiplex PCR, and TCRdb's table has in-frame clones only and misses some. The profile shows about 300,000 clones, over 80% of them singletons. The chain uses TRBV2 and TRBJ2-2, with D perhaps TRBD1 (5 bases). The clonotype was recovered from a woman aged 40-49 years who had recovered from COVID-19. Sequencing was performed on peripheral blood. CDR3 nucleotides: TGTGCCAGCAGGGTCCAGGGAATCGGGGAGCTGTTTTTT. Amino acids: CASRVQGIGELFF.